These 29 T cell receptor beta chains were sequenced from one sample in a study of control samples from healthy donors and cancer patients. Measured with immunoSEQ multiplex PCR; TCRdb has only the in-frame clones, and not every one. The sample shows about 120,000 clones, approximately 90% of them seen only once. Sequencing was done on a sample of blood. These receptors originate from a man aged 30-40 years in good health.

The chain couples TRBV30 to TRBJ1-2; no reliable D call. Trimming left V 7 bases short and J 0 bases short, with 12 bases between. The CDR3 contains 13 residues. Germline CDR1 GTSNPN, CDR2 SVGIG (reference sequence). The DNA for the CDR3 is TGTGCCTTCGACCGGGTGGCTAACTATGGCTACACCTTC. Translated: CAFDRVANYGYTF.

The rearrangement uses TRBV15 and TRBJ1-4; 10 bases agree with TRBD1. CDR3 length: 16 amino acids. V trimming: 5 bases; J trimming: 7 bases; junction bases outside the gene matches: 10. Germline V gene data show CDR1 as LNHNV and CDR2 as YYDKDF (reference sequence). In nucleotides, the CDR3 is TGTGCCACCAGCGAGGGGGCTGGGACAGGGGCTGAAAAACTGTTTTTT. Translation: CATSEGAGTGAEKLFF.

This chain connects TRBV5-1 to TRBJ1-5; a weak D match, TRBD1 (6 bases). The germline CDR1 and CDR2 sequences are SGHRS and YFSETQ. CDR3 size: 14 residues. V was trimmed by 3 bases and J by 7 bases, leaving 14 bases between them. DNA for the CDR3: TGCGCCAGCAGCTCGGACCCACAGGGACAGCCCCAGCATTTT. This codes for CASSSDPQGQPQHF.

The chain couples TRBV11-3 to TRBJ2-7; TRBD1 aligns across 7 bases. J lost 3 bases, V lost 1 base, and 3 bases had no gene match. The germline gives CDR1 SGHNT, CDR2 YENEEA. CDR3 length: 14 amino acids. The chain's CDR3 is CASSLAGTVYEQYF. In DNA form, the CDR3 reads TGTGCCAGCAGCTTAGCTGGGACAGTCTACGAGCAGTACTTC.

This chain uses TRBV27 with TRBJ1-2; D may be TRBD1 (6 bases). CDR1 and CDR2 from the germline V gene are MNHEY and SMNVEV (reference sequence). Trimming removed 5 bases at V and 4 bases at J, with 14 bases between. The CDR3 is made up of 14 amino acids. In DNA form, the CDR3 reads TGTGCCAGCAGTATCGACAGGTTTGGCTATGGCTACACCTTC. Its translation is CASSIDRFGYGYTF.

In its sample, this clone was seen a few times. The V call is TRBV2, the J call TRBJ1-1; D is undetermined. Germline assignment: CDR1 SNHLY and CDR2 FYNNEI. The CDR3 extends over 13 amino acids. Trimming stripped 6 bases from V and 1 base from J, with 9 bases between. CDR3 coding DNA: TGTGCCAGCAGGGTACTCCAGAACACTGAAGCTTTCTTT. Translated: CASRVLQNTEAFF.

V gene TRBV5-8 combines with J gene TRBJ2-3, with D perhaps matching TRBD2 (6 bases). Between the trimmed V and J ends, which lost 4 bases and 3 bases, there was a span of 15 bases. The CDR3 sequence is 15 residues long. The V gene's germline CDR1 is SGHTS and CDR2 YDEGEE. This CDR3 reads CASSRPGLGTDTQYF. The CDR3, as DNA: TGTGCCAGCAGCCGACCGGGACTCGGGACAGATACGCAGTATTTT.

This rearrangement joins TRBV2 to TRBJ1-5; D is undetermined. V lost 7 bases and J lost 0, with 13 bases in between. Germline V gene data show CDR1 as SNHLY and CDR2 as FYNNEI. This CDR3 contains 15 residues. The CDR3 here is CASKVRGDSNQPQHF. The CDR3 region has the DNA TGTGCCAGCAAGGTCAGAGGAGATAGCAATCAGCCCCAGCATTTT.

CDR3 DNA sequence: TGTGCCAGCAGCTTCGCCGCAGACACTGAAGCTTTCTTT. This codes for CASSFAADTEAFF. The chain carries TRBV11-2 and TRBJ1-1; D gene uncertain. V was clipped by 3 bases and J by 3 bases, with 8 bases between them. CDR1 and CDR2 from the germline V gene are SGHAT and FQNNGV. This CDR3 is built from 13 residues.

V gene TRBV7-8 combines with J gene TRBJ1-3, with 9 bases that match TRBD1. The CDR3 covers 15 residues. Losses at the gene ends were 5 bases for V and 3 bases for J; bases not matched to a gene: 5. Germline-derived CDR1 and CDR2 are SGHVS and FQNEAQ. The CDR3 reads CASSVQGASGNTIYF. The CDR3 DNA reads as TGTGCCAGCAGCGTACAGGGGGCAAGTGGAAACACCATATATTTT.

The chain combines TRBV5-1 with TRBJ2-3; tentative D call: TRBD2 (6 bases). Trimming left V 4 bases short and J 2 bases short, with 14 bases between. The germline CDR1 and CDR2 sequences are SGHRS and YFSETQ. This CDR3 has 15 residues. The CDR3 here is CASSLRDLATDTQYF. The DNA for the CDR3 is TGCGCCAGCAGCCTCCGGGACTTAGCCACAGATACGCAGTATTTT. Using reference TRBV5-1 and TRBJ2-3 for the parts outside the CDR3, the full variable domain is KAGVTQTPRYLIKTRGQQVTLSCSPISGHRSVSWYQQTPGQGLQFLFEYFSETQRNKGNFPGRFSGRQFSNSRSEMNVSTLELGDSALYLCASSLRDLATDTQYFGPGTRLTVL.

The gene calls are TRBV11-3 and TRBJ1-1, with D tentatively TRBD1 (6 bases). Germline V gene sequence: CDR1 SGHNT, CDR2 YENEEA. CDR3 length: 15 amino acids. V lost 5 bases to trimming and J lost 0 bases, with 13 bases between them. The DNA of the CDR3 is TGTGCCAGCAGCCGGGGGCGCAGTGTGAACACTGAAGCTTTCTTT. Protein: CASSRGRSVNTEAFF.

The chain employs TRBV5-1 and TRBJ1-2; D is undetermined. CDR1 SGHRS and CDR2 YFSETQ come from the germline V gene. CDR3 length: 14 residues. V was shortened by 2 bases and J by 8 bases, with 16 bases between the two germline ends. The CDR3 sequence is CASSFSPGSDGYTF. CDR3 sequence (DNA): TGCGCCAGCAGCTTTTCCCCCGGGTCCGACGGCTACACCTTC.

The CDR3: CASSSTGLNQPQHF. The CDR3 nucleotides read TGTGCCAGCAGCTCGACAGGGCTGAATCAGCCCCAGCATTTT. The V call is TRBV6-2 or TRBV6-3, the J call TRBJ1-5; 7 bases map to TRBD1. V shed 6 bases and J 4 bases; nucleotides not matched to a gene: 6. Germline values: CDR1 MNHEY, CDR2 SVGEGT. This CDR3 has 14 amino acids.

The J gene is TRBJ1-1, the V gene TRBV11-3; maybe TRBD1 (5 bases). CDR1 and CDR2 from the germline V gene are SGHNT and YENEEA. V shed 5 bases and J shed 5 bases, with 12 bases lying between them. The CDR3 covers 13 residues. This chain's CDR3 is CASSRPRATEAFF. The DNA for the CDR3 is TGTGCCAGCAGCCGCCCCAGGGCGACTGAAGCTTTCTTT.

CDR3 in amino acids: CATSRGRNSPLHF. In DNA, the CDR3 is TGTGCCACCAGCAGAGGCAGGAATTCACCCCTCCACTTT. The rearrangement uses TRBV15 and TRBJ1-6; D not resolved. Germline values: CDR1 LNHNV, CDR2 YYDKDF (reference sequence). This CDR3 comprises 13 residues. Trimming took 1 base from V and 7 from J, leaving 5 bases between them.

The V gene is TRBV5-5, the J gene TRBJ1-1, with D hard to call. This CDR3 is built from 12 residues. CDR1 and CDR2 from the germline V gene are SGHKS and YYEKEE (reference sequence). V was clipped by 1 base and J by 11 bases, with 12 bases between them. The CDR3 here is CASSLRAERAFF. In nucleotides, the CDR3 is TGTGCCAGCAGCTTGAGGGCCGAGAGGGCTTTCTTT.

The chain uses TRBV3-1 (or the pseudogene TRBV3-2) and TRBJ1-6; D possibly corresponds to TRBD1 (5 bases). This CDR3 has 14 residues. Trimming took off 4 bases at V and 10 bases at J, with 14 bases between the two ends. Per the germline V gene, CDR1 is LGHDT and CDR2 is YNNKEL (reference sequence). CDR3 sequence reads: CASSLGNTGSPLHF. DNA of the CDR3: TGTGCCAGCAGCCTCGGTAACACAGGATCACCCCTCCACTTT.

The rearrangement uses TRBV7-9 and TRBJ1-1; TRBD1 might be the D (5 bases). CDR1 SEHNR and CDR2 FQNEAQ come from the germline V gene (reference sequence). Trimming stripped 7 bases from V and 5 bases from J, with 11 bases between. The CDR3 runs 12 residues. The CDR3 nucleotides read TGTGCCAGCACCCCAAGGGGAACTGAAGCTTTCTTT. Protein sequence: CASTPRGTEAFF.

The V and J genes are TRBV27 and TRBJ1-5; D gene unclear. The V end was cut by 0 bases, the J end by 0 bases, with 6 bases between. CDR1 MNHEY and CDR2 SMNVEV come from the germline V gene (reference sequence). The CDR3 totals 15 residues. This CDR3 reads CASSLSGLSNQPQHF. DNA of the CDR3: TGTGCCAGCAGTTTATCGGGCCTTAGCAATCAGCCCCAGCATTTT.

This clone was counted only a few times. V gene TRBV7-2 combines with J gene TRBJ2-2, with TRBD1 matching over 10 bases. CDR1 and CDR2 (germline): SGHTA, FQGNSA. V lost 3 bases, J lost 5 bases, and 9 bases stayed unmatched. This CDR3 is built from 17 residues. The CDR3 DNA is TGTGCCAGCAGCTTTCGGACAGGGGGAGGCAAAACCGGGGAGCTGTTTTTT. Translating it yields CASSFRTGGGKTGELFF.

This chain connects TRBV5-1 to TRBJ1-1; D is unclear. The CDR3 extends over 11 amino acids. Trimming took off 6 bases at V and 3 bases at J, with 6 bases between the two ends. CDR1 and CDR2 (germline): SGHRS, YFSETQ. This CDR3 is CASTRDTEAFF. CDR3 sequence (DNA): TGCGCCAGCACCCGGGACACTGAAGCTTTCTTT.

This clone was counted a single time. The chain couples TRBV6-4 to TRBJ1-5; D remains ambiguous. This CDR3 is 18 amino acids long. The V and J ends lost 7 bases and 2 bases respectively, with 24 bases between them. Germline loops: CDR1 MRHNA, CDR2 SNTAGT. DNA for the CDR3: TGTGCCAGCACCGAGCCCCTTTCCGACGCCGAGGGCAATCAGCCCCAGCATTTT. It specifies CASTEPLSDAEGNQPQHF.

This sequence joins TRBV19 and TRBJ1-2; TRBD1 is a possible D gene (6 bases). The CDR3 is 13 residues long. The V gene lost 5 bases and the J gene lost 7 bases, with 14 bases spanning the gap. Per the germline V gene, CDR1 is LNHDA and CDR2 is SQIVND (reference sequence). CDR3 DNA: TGTGCCAGTAGTGTGCAGGGGAGGAGTGGCTACACCTTC. Translated: CASSVQGRSGYTF.

This chain links TRBV7-2 with TRBJ2-1, with 8 nucleotides matching TRBD1. Germline V gives CDR1 SGHTA, CDR2 FQGNSA. This CDR3 is built from 16 residues. With V trimmed by 2 bases and J by 8 bases, 11 bases remained unmatched. CDR3 region: CASSLIPGTGGHEQFF. The CDR3 bases are TGTGCCAGCAGCTTAATTCCAGGCACAGGGGGTCATGAGCAGTTCTTC. Looking up the rest from reference TRBV7-2 and TRBJ2-1 gives the full variable domain: GAGVSQSPSNKVTEKGKDVELRCDPISGHTALYWYRQSLGQGLEFLIYFQGNSAPDKSGLPSDRFSAERTGGSVSTLTIQRTQQEDSAVYLCASSLIPGTGGHEQFFGPGTRLTVL.

This clone was observed a few times. This chain links TRBV2 with TRBJ1-1; D perhaps matches TRBD1 (6 bases). Trimming cost V 5 bases and J 9 bases, with 19 bases left between them. The CDR3 spans 14 residues. Germline CDR1 and CDR2: SNHLY and FYNNEI. The CDR3 DNA follows: TGTGCCAGCAGTCTCTTCCGGGACAATGGGAAAGCTTTCTTT. Amino acid sequence: CASSLFRDNGKAFF.

V usage is TRBV14 and J usage is TRBJ1-6, with D possibly being TRBD1 (5 bases). The length of the CDR3 is 15 residues. Trimming left V 0 bases short and J 7 bases short, with 10 bases between. CDR1 is SGHDN and CDR2 is FVKESK in the germline V gene. This chain's CDR3 is CASSQESWGNSPLHF. The CDR3 DNA follows: TGTGCCAGCAGCCAAGAAAGTTGGGGGAATTCACCCCTCCACTTT.

This rearrangement joins TRBV24-1 to TRBJ2-2; 10 positions match TRBD1. Germline trimming cut 5 bases from V and 4 bases from J; bases unmatched to any gene: 12. CDR3 length equals 18 residues. CDR1 KGHDR and CDR2 SFDVKD come from the germline V gene. The CDR3 region is CATSALARQGAPTGELFF. The CDR3 bases are TGTGCCACCAGTGCTCTTGCCCGACAGGGGGCACCCACCGGGGAGCTGTTTTTT.

The chain is built from TRBV5-1 and TRBJ1-6, with D possibly TRBD1 on 6 matching bases. Germline-derived CDR1 and CDR2 are SGHRS and YFSETQ. Trimming cost V 4 bases and J 3 bases, with 8 bases left between them. CDR3 size: 14 residues. This CDR3 is CASSEQGYNSPLHF. CDR3 bases: TGCGCCAGCAGCGAACAGGGCTATAATTCACCCCTCCACTTT.